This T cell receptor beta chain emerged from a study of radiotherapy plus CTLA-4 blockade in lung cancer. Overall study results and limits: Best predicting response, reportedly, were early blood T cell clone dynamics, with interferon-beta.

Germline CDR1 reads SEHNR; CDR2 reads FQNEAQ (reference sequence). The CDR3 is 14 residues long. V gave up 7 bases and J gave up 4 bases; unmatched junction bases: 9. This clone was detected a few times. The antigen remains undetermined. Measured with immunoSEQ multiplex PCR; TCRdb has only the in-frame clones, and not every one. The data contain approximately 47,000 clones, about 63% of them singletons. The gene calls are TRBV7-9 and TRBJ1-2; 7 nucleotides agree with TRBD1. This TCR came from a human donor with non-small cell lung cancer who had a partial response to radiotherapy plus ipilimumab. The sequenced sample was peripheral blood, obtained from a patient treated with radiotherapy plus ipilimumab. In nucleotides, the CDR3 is TGTGCCAGCACAGGGGCTTCAGGGGGCTATGGCTACACCTTC. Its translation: CASTGASGGYGYTF. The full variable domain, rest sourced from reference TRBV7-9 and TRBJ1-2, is DTGVSQNPRHKITKRGQNVTFRCDPISEHNRLYWYRQTLGQGPEFLTYFQNEAQLEKSRLLSDRFSAERPKGSFSTLEIQRTEQGDSAMYLCASTGASGGYGYTFGSGTRLTVV.